This T cell receptor beta chain derives from a study of T cell responses to AZD1222 COVID-19 vaccine. The repertoire was sequenced with immunoSEQ multiplex PCR; TCRdb's copy has only in-frame clones and lacks some. The table lists some 150,000 clones, roughly 88% of them singletons. Germline assignment: CDR1 KGHSH and CDR2 LQKENI. This CDR3 is built from 14 residues. V lost 3 bases and J lost 8, with 11 bases in between. The rearrangement joins TRBV18 to TRBJ1-6; perhaps TRBD1 as D (5 bases). Sequencing used peripheral blood, obtained 28 days after the second AZD1222 dose. The receptor was isolated from an adult who received the AZD1222 COVID-19 vaccine. CDR3 protein: CASSPQGTDSPLHF. CDR3 sequence (DNA): TGTGCCAGCTCACCCCAGGGTACGGATTCACCCCTCCACTTT.